Listed below are T cell receptor beta chains from one sample, sequenced in a study of neurological immune-mediated disorders. TCRdb used MiXCR to reprocess the 5' RACE reads, holding one entry per CDR3 protein. This sample has some 22,000 distinct CDR3 sequences, with 17% found just once. The sample taken for sequencing was CD8+ T cells from blood. Every receptor here comes from a woman under 30 with multiple sclerosis. Both conserved end residues are part of each CDR3.

V gene	J gene	CDR3 protein
TRBV5-5	TRBJ1-1	CASSLWGAGTEAFF
TRBV6-6	TRBJ2-5	CASYRQGQETQYF
TRBV7-8	TRBJ2-2	CASSHEQGMYTGELFF
TRBV7-3	TRBJ2-3	CASSLTWAGTDTQYF
TRBV20-1	TRBJ2-1	CSASSYDGSYNEQFF
TRBV5-1	TRBJ1-2	CASSGRQGSYGYTF
TRBV11-2	TRBJ2-1	CASSSPHSPYNEQFF
TRBV20-1	TRBJ1-5	CSGSAGGRGGNQPQHF
TRBV20-1	TRBJ1-6	CSARPGQGGVSPLHF
TRBV6-5	TRBJ2-2	CASSYYQRGLCTGELFF
TRBV6-2/TRBV6-3	TRBJ2-1	CASSRQKINNEQFF
TRBV6-5	TRBJ2-2	CASSYQSLGTGELFF
TRBV6-5	TRBJ2-1	CASSSGTGYNEQFF
TRBV28	TRBJ2-1	CASSLGTGQFF
TRBV10-3	TRBJ1-2	CAISPGQGGNGYTF
TRBV3-1	TRBJ2-7	CASSLEHGYSYEQYF
TRBV7-8	TRBJ2-2	CASTDRGQGTGELFF
TRBV9	TRBJ1-2	CASSSWGAGYTF
TRBV30	TRBJ2-1	CAWSVPPGLAPKGAYNEQFF
TRBV5-1	TRBJ2-1	CASSLKKTESASYNEQFF
TRBV29-1	TRBJ2-2	CSVAGNTGELFF
TRBV7-8	TRBJ1-1	CASSLIWQGADTEAFF
TRBV30	TRBJ2-2	CAWGSGWNTGELFF
TRBV6-5	TRBJ2-5	CASSYLAGGGETQYF
TRBV11-3	TRBJ2-4	CASSSWVSSAKNIQYF
TRBV7-8	TRBJ1-2	CASSSQTGSDYGYTF
TRBV7-9	TRBJ1-2	CASSLSGGVLDGDSF
TRBV9	TRBJ2-2	CASSVETGELFF
TRBV21-1	TRBJ1-1	CASSKITGGQGTEAFF
TRBV7-2	TRBJ2-3	CASSLGRDTQYF
TRBV2	TRBJ2-1	CASSGQGARNEQFF
TRBV6-4	TRBJ1-1	CASSSSSGAGTEAFF
TRBV6-5	TRBJ1-4	CASSRSPRATNEKLFF
TRBV10-1	TRBJ2-7	CASSEGPQGIYEQYF
TRBV10-1	TRBJ2-7	CASSENRGLRIAEQYF
TRBV5-5	TRBJ2-4	CASSRVRNIQYF
TRBV9	TRBJ1-1	CASSVSTFSEAFF
TRBV12-3/TRBV12-4	TRBJ2-7	CASGTLYEQYF
TRBV29-1	TRBJ1-3	CSVEDPVFSGNTIYF
TRBV7-7	TRBJ2-1	CASSLRYSGRNEQFF
TRBV27	TRBJ2-3	CASSWVGESTDTQYF
TRBV20-1	TRBJ1-6	CSASLQLDMTLHF
TRBV3-1	TRBJ2-1	CASSHLGDTRYNEQFF
TRBV20-1	TRBJ1-2	CSANGGSNYGYTF
TRBV20-1	TRBJ1-2	CSASPAIQGNYGYTF
TRBV2	TRBJ2-7	CASRDLDSESYEQYF
TRBV5-4	TRBJ2-7	CASSLGVSYEQYF
TRBV20-1	TRBJ2-2	CSAREGRGDTGELFF
TRBV27	TRBJ1-2	CASSQGYNYGYTF
TRBV19	TRBJ2-2	CASSIAGVNTGELFF
TRBV9	TRBJ1-2	CASSAWDRDGGGYTF
TRBV29-1	TRBJ2-1	CSVELAGGSEQFF
TRBV9	TRBJ2-1	CASSVVPINEQFF
TRBV7-2	TRBJ2-5	CASSRGRRETQYF
TRBV6-5	TRBJ2-5	CASSYIFRGTRETQYF
TRBV9	TRBJ2-5	CASSAWGGETQYF
TRBV9	TRBJ2-4	CASNPGEAKNIQYF